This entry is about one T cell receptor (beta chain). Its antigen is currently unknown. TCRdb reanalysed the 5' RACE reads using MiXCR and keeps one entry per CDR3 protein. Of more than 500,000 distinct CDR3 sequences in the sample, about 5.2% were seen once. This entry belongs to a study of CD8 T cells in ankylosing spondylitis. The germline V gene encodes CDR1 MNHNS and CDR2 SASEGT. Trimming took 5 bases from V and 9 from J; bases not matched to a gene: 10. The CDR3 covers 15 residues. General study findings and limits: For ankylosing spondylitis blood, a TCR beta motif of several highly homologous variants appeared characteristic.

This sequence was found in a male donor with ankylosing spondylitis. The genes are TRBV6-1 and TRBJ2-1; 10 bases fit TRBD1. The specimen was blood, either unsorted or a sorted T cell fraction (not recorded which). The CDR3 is CASSKGQGVNTEQFF. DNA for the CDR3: TGTGCCAGCAGTAAAGGACAGGGGGTGAATACTGAGCAGTTCTTC.